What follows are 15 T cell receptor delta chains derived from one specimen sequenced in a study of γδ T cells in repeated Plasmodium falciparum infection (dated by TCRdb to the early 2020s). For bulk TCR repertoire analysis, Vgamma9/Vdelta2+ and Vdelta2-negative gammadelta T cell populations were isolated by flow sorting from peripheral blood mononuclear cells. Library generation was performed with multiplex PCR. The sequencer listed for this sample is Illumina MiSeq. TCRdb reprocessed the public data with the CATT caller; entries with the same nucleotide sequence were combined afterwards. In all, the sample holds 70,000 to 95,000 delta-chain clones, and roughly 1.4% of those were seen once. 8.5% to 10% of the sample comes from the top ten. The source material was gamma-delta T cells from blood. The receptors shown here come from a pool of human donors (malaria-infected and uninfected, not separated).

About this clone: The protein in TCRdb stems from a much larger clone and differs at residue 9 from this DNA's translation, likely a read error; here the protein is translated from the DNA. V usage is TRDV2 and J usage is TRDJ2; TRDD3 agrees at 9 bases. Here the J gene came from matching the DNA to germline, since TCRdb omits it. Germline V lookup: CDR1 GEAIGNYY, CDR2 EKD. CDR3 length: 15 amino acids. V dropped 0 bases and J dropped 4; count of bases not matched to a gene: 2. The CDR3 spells CACDTVLGETAQLFF. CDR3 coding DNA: TGTGCCTGTGACACCGTACTGGGGGAGACAGCACAACTCTTCTTT.

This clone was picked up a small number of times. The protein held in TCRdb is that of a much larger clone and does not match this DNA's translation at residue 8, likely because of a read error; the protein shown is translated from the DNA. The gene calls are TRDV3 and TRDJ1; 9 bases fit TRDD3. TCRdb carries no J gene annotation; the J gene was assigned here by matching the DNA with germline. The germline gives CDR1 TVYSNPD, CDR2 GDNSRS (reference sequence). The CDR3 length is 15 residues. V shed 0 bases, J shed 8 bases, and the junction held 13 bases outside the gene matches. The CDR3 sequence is CAFSNLLPGDTKLIF. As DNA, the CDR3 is TGTGCCTTTAGCAACCTGCTACCGGGGGATACCAAACTCATCTTT.

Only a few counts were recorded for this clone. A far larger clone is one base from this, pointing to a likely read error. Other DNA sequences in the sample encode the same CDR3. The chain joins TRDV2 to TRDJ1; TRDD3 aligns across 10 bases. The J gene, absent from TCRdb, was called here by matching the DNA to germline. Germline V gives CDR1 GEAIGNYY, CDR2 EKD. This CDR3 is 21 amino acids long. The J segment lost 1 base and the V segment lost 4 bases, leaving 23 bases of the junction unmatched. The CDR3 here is CACDAYWGMTSGAGGTDKLIF. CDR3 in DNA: TGTGCCTGTGATGCGTACTGGGGGATGACTTCGGGTGCGGGTGGCACCGATAAACTCATCTTT.

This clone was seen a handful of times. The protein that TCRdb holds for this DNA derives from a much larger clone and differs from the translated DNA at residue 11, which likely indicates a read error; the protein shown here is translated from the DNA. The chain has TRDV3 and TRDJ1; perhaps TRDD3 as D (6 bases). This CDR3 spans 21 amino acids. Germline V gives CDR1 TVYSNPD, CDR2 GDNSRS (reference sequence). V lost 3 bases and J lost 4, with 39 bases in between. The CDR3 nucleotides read TGTGCCTTGCCCAAGTCCCCGTTCTACCACCGGGGGAGGACTAATCGCGATAAACTCATCTTT. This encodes CALPKSPFYHRGRTNRDKLIF.

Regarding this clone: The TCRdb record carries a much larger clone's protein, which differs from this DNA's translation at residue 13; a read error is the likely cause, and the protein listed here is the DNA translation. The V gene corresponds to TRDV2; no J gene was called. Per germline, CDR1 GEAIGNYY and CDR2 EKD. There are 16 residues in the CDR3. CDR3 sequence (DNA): TGTGCCTGTGACACCGGTTTGCTGGGGACCCCCCCGGGTCTCATCTTT. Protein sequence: CACDTGLLGTPPGLIF.

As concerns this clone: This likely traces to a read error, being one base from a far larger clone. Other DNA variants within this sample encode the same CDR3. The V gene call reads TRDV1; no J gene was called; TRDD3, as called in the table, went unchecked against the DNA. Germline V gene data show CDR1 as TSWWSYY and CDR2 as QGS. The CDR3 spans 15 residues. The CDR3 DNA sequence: TGTGCTCTTGGGGACTTCCTTGGGATGTCCGATAAGCTCATCTTT. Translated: CALGDFLGMSDKLIF.

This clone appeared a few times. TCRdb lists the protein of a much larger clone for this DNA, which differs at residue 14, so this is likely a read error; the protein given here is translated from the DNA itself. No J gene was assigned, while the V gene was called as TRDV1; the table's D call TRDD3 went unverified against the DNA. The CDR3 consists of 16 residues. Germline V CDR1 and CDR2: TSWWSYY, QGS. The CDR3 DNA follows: TGTGCTCTTGGGGACTATCTTGCCTCTCACACCGATAAACGCATCTTT. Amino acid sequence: CALGDYLASHTDKRIF.

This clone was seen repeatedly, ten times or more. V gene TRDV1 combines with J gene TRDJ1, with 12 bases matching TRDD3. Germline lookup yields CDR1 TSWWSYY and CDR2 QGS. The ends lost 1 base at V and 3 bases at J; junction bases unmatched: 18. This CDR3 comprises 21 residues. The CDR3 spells CALGEPLFLYWGIQSADKLIF. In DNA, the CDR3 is TGTGCTCTTGGGGAACCCCTATTCCTCTACTGGGGGATACAGTCCGCCGATAAACTCATCTTT.

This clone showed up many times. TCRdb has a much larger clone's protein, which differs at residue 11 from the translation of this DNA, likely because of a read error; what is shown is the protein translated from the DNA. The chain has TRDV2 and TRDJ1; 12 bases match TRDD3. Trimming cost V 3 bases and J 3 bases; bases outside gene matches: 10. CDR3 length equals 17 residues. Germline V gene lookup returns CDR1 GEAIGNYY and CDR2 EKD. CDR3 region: CACDLYAGGYAPDKLIF. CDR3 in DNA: TGTGCCTGTGACTTGTATGCTGGGGGATACGCCCCCGATAAACTCATCTTT.

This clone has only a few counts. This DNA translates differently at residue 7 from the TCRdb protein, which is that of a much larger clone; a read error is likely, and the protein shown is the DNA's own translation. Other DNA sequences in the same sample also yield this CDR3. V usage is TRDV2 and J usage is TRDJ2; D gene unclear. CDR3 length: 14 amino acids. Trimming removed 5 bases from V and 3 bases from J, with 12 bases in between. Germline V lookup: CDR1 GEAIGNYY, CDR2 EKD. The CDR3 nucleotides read TGTGCCTGTGCCCCCGTTACCCTGACAGCACAACTCTTCTTT. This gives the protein CACAPVTLTAQLFF.

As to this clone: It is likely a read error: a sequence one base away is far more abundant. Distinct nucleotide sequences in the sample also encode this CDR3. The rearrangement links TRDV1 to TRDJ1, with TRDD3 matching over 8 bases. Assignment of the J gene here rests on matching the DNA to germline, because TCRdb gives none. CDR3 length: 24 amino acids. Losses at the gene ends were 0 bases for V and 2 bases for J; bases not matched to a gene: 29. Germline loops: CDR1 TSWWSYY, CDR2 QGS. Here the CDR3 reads CALGELRRYTPRGIWRGETDKLIF. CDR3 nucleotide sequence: TGTGCTCTTGGGGAACTTAGAAGATATACCCCCCGGGGGATATGGCGGGGGGAAACCGATAAACTCATCTTT.

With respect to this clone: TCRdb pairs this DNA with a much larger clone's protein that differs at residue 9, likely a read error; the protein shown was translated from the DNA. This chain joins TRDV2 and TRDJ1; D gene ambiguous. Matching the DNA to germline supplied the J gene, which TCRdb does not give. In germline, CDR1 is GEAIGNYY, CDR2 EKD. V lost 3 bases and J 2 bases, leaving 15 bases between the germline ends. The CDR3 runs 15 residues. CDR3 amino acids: CACDVRLWETDKLIF. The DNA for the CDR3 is TGTGCCTGTGACGTTCGCCTTTGGGAGACCGATAAACTCATCTTT.

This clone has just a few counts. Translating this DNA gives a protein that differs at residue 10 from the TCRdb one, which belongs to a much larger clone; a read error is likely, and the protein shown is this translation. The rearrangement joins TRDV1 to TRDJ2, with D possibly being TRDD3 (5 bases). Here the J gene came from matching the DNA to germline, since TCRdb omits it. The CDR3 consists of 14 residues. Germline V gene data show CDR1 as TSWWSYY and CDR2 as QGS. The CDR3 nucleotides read TGTGCTCTAGGGGGCTCCGGACCGATAGAACAACTCTTCTTT. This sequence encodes CALGGSGPIEQLFF.

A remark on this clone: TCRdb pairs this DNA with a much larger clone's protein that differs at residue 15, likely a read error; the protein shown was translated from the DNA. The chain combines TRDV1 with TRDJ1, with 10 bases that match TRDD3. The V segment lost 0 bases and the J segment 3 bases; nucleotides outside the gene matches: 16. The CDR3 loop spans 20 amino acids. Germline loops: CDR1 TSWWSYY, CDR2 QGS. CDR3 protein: CALGELGRWGILRYADKLIF. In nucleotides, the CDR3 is TGTGCTCTTGGGGAACTTGGAAGATGGGGGATACTTAGGTACGCCGATAAACTCATCTTT.

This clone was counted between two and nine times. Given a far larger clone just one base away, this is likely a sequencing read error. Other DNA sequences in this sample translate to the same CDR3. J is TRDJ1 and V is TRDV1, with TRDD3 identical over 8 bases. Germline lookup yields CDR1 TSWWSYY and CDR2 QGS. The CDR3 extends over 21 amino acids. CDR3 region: CALGDGYRQGYGFYLTDKLIF. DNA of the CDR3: TGTGCTCTCGGGGATGGTTATAGACAGGGATACGGTTTTTATTTGACCGATAAACTCATCTTT.